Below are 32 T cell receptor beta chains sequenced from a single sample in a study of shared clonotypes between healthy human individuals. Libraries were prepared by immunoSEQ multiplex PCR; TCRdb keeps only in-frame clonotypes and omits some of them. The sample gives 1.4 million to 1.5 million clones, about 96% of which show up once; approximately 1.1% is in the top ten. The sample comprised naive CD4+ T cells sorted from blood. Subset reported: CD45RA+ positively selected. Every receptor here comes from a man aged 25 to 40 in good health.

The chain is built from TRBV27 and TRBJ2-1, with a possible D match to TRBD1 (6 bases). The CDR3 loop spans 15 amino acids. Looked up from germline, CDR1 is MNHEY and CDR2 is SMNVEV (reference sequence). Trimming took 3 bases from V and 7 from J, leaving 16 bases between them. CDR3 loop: CASSFDRLGWNEQFF. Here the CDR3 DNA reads TGTGCCAGCAGTTTCGACAGGTTGGGCTGGAATGAGCAGTTCTTC.

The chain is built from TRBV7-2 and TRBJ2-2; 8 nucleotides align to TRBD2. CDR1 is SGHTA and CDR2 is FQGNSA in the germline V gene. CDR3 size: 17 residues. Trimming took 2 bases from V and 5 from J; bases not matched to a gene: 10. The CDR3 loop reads CASSLSSAGARTGELFF. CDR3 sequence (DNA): TGTGCCAGCAGCTTAAGCTCAGCGGGAGCGCGAACCGGGGAGCTGTTTTTT.

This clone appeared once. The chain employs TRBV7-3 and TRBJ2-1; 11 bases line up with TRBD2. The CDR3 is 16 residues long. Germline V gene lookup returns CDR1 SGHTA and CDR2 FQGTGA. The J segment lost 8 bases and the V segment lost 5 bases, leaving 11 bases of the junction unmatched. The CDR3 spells CASSPFNSGRAHEQFF. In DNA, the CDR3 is TGTGCCAGCAGCCCATTCAATAGCGGGAGGGCCCATGAGCAGTTCTTC.

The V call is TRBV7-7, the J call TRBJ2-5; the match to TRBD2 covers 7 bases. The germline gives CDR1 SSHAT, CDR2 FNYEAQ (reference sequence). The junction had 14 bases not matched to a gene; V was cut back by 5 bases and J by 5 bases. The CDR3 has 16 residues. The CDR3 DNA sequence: TGTGCCAGCAGCCCGGGGGGACCGAACGTGGGGGAGACCCAGTACTTC. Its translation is CASSPGGPNVGETQYF. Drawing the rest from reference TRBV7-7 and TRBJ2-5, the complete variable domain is GAGVSQSPRYKVTKRGQDVTLRCDPISSHATLYWYQQALGQGPEFLTYFNYEAQPDKSGLPSDRFSAERPEGSISTLTIQRTEQRDSAMYRCASSPGGPNVGETQYFGPGTRLLVL.

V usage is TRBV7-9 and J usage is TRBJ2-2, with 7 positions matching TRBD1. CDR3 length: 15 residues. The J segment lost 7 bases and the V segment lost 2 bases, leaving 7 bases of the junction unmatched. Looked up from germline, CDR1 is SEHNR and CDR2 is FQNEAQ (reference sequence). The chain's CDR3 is CASSLLKTGSGELFF. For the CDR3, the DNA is TGTGCCAGCAGCTTACTGAAGACAGGGAGCGGGGAGCTGTTTTTT.

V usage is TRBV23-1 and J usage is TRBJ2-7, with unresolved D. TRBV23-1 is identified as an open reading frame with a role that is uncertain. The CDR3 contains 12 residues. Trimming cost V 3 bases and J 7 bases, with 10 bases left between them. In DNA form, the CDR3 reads TGCGCCAGCAGTCAGTGGCTTGGTGAGCAGTACTTC. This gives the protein CASSQWLGEQYF.

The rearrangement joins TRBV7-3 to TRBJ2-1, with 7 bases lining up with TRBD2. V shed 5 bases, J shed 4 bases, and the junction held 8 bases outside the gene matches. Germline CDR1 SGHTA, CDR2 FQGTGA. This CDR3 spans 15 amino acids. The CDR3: CASSVSGPSYNEQFF. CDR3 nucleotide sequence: TGTGCCAGCAGCGTTAGCGGGCCGTCTTACAATGAGCAGTTCTTC.

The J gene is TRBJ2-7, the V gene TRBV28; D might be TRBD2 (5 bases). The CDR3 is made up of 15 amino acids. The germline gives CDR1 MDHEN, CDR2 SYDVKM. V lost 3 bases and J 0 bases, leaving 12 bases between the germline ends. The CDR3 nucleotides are TGTGCCAGCAGTTTGATCCCGGGAAACTCCTACGAGCAGTACTTC. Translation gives CASSLIPGNSYEQYF. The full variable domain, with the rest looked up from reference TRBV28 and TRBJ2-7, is DVKVTQSSRYLVKRTGEKVFLECVQDMDHENMFWYRQDPGLGLRLIYFSYDVKMKEKGDIPEGYSVSREKKERFSLILESASTNQTSMYLCASSLIPGNSYEQYFGPGTRLTVT.

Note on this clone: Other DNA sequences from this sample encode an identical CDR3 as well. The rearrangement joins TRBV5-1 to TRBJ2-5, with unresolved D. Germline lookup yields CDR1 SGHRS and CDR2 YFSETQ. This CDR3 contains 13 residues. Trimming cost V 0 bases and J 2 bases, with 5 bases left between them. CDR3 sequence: CASSLVGQETQYF. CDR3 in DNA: TGCGCCAGCAGCTTGGTGGGACAAGAGACCCAGTACTTC.

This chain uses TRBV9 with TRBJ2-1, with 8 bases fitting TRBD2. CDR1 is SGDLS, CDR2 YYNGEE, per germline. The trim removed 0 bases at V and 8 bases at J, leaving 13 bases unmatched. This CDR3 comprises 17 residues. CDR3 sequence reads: CASSVAWSGRARDEQFF. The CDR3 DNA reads TGTGCCAGCAGCGTAGCTTGGTCCGGGAGGGCTCGGGATGAGCAGTTCTTC.

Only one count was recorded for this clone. Written as DNA, the CDR3 is TGCGCCAGCAGCTTGATTGGGGGAGCTACCTACGAGCAGTACTTC. This translates into CASSLIGGATYEQYF. V usage is TRBV5-1 and J usage is TRBJ2-7, with D possibly being TRBD1 or TRBD2 (5 bases each). CDR1 and CDR2 (germline): SGHRS, YFSETQ. Trimming left V 1 base short and J 2 bases short, with 13 bases between. The CDR3 contains 15 residues.

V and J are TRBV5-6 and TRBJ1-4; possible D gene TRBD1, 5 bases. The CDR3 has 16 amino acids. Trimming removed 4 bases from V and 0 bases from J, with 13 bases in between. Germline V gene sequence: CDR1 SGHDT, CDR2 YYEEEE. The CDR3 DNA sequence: TGTGCCAGCAGCGTCTGGGGACGGACAACTAATGAAAAACTGTTTTTT. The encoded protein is CASSVWGRTTNEKLFF.

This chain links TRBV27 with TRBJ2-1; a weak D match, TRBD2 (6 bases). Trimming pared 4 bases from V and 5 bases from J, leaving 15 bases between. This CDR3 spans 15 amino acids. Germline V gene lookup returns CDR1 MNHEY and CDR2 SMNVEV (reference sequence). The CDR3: CASSSAGTFDNEQFF. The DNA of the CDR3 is TGTGCCAGCAGTTCGGCGGGGACTTTCGACAATGAGCAGTTCTTC.

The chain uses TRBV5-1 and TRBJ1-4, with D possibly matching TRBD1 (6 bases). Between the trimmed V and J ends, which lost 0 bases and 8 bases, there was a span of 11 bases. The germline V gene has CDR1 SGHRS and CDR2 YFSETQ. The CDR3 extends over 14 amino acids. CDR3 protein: CASSLARGGEKLFF. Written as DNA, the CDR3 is TGCGCCAGCAGCTTGGCCAGGGGTGGGGAAAAACTGTTTTTT.

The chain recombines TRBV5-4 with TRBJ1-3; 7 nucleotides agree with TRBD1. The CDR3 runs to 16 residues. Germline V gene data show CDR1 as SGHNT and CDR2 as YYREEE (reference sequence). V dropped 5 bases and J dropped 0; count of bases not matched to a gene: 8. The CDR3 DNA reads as TGTGCCAGCAGTCCACGAGGGGGCTTCTCTGGAAACACCATATATTTT. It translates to CASSPRGGFSGNTIYF. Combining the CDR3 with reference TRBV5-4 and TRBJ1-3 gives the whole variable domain ETGVTQSPTHLIKTRGQQVTLRCSSQSGHNTVSWYQQALGQGPQFIFQYYREEENGRGNFPPRFSGLQFPNYSSELNVNALELDDSALYLCASSPRGGFSGNTIYFGEGSWLTVV.

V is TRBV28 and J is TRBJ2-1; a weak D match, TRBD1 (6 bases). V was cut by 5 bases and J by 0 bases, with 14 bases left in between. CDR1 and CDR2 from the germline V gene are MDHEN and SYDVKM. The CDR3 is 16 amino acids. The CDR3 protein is CASSHPQGSSYNEQFF. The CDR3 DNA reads TGTGCCAGCAGTCACCCCCAGGGGAGCTCCTACAATGAGCAGTTCTTC.

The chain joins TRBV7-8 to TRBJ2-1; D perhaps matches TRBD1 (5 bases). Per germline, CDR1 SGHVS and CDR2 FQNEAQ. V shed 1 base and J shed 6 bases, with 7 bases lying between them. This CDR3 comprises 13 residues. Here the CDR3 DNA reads TGTGCCAGCAGCTTAGGCAGGGTCAATGAGCAGTTCTTC. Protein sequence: CASSLGRVNEQFF.

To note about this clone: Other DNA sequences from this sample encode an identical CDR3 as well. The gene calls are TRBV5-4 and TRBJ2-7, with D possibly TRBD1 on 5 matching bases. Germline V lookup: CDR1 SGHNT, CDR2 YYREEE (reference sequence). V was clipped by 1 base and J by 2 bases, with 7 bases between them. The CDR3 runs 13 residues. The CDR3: CASSLQGTYEQYF. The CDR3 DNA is TGTGCCAGCAGCTTGCAGGGAACCTACGAGCAGTACTTC.

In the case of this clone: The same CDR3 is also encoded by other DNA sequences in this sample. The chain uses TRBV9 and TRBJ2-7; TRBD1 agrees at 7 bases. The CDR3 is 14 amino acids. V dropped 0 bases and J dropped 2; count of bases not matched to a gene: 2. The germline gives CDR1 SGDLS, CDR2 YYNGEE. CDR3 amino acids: CASSVAQGTYEQYF. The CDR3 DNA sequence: TGTGCCAGCAGCGTAGCACAGGGGACCTACGAGCAGTACTTC.

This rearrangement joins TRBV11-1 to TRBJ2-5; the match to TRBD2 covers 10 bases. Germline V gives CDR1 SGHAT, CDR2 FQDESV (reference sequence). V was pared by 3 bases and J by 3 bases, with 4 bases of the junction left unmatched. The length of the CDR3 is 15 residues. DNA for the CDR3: TGTGCCAGCAGCTTCTTCGGGACTAGCGAAGAGACCCAGTACTTC. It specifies CASSFFGTSEETQYF.

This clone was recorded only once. This CDR3 is CASSLTVVLGIAEAFF. The CDR3 coding sequence is TGCGCCAGCAGCTTGACGGTTGTACTAGGAATCGCTGAAGCTTTCTTT. The chain recombines TRBV5-1 with TRBJ1-1; no firm D call. Trimming pared 1 base from V and 6 bases from J, leaving 19 bases between. Germline-derived CDR1 and CDR2 are SGHRS and YFSETQ. The CDR3 totals 16 residues.

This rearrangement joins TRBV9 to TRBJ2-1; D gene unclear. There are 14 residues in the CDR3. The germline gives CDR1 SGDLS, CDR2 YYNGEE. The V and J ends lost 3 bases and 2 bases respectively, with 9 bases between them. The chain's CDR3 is CASSEDGAYNEQFF. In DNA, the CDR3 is TGTGCCAGCAGCGAGGACGGAGCCTACAATGAGCAGTTCTTC.

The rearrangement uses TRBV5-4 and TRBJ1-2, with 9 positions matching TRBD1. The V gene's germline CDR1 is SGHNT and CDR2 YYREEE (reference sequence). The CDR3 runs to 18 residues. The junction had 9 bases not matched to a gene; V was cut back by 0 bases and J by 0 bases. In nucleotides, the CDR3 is TGTGCCAGCAGCTTGGCCGGGGGACAGGGACAATCTAACTATGGCTACACCTTC. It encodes CASSLAGGQGQSNYGYTF.

CDR3 residues: CASSSLGQLNTEAFF. In nucleotides, the CDR3 is TGTGCCAGCAGTTCCCTGGGGCAGTTGAACACTGAAGCTTTCTTT. The chain couples TRBV28 to TRBJ1-1; a weak D match, TRBD1 (5 bases). This CDR3 has 15 amino acids. Germline CDR1 MDHEN, CDR2 SYDVKM. Trimming took off 4 bases at V and 0 bases at J, with 12 bases between the two ends. The whole variable domain, filled in from reference TRBV28 and TRBJ1-1, reads DVKVTQSSRYLVKRTGEKVFLECVQDMDHENMFWYRQDPGLGLRLIYFSYDVKMKEKGDIPEGYSVSREKKERFSLILESASTNQTSMYLCASSSLGQLNTEAFFGQGTRLTVV.

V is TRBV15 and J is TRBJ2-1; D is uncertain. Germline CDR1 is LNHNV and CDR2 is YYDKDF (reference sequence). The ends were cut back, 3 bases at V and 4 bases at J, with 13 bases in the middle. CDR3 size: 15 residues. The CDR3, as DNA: TGTGCCACCAGCAGTGTCTTCATGGGGTACAATGAGCAGTTCTTC. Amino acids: CATSSVFMGYNEQFF.

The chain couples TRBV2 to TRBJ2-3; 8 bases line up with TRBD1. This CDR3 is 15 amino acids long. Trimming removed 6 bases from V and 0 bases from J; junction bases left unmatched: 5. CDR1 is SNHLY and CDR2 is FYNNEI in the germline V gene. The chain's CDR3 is CASSKDRASTDTQYF. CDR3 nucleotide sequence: TGTGCCAGCAGCAAGGACAGGGCGAGCACAGATACGCAGTATTTT.

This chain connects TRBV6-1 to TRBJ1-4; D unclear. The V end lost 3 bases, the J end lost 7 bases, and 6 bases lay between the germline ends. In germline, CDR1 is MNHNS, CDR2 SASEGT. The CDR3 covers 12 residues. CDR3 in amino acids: CASSDAGEKLFF. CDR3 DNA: TGTGCCAGCAGTGATGCGGGTGAAAAACTGTTTTTT.

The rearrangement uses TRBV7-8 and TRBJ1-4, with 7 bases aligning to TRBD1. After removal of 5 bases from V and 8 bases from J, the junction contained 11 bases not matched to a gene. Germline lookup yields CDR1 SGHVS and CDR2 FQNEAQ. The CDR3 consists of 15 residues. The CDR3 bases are TGTGCCAGCAGCACCGGGACAGTTGGGGGCGAAAAACTGTTTTTT. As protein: CASSTGTVGGEKLFF.

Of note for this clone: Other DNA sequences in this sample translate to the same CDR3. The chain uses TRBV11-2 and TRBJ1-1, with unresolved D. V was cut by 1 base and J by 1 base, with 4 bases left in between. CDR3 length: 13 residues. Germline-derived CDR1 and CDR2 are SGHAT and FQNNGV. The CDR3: CASSLGGNTEAFF. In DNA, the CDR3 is TGTGCCAGCAGCTTAGGAGGGAACACTGAAGCTTTCTTT.

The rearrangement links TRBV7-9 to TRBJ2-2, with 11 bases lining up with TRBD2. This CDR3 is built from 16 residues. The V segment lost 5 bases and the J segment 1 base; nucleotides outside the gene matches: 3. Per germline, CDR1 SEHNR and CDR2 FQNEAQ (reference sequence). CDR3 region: CASSTTSGMNTGELFF. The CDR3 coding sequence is TGTGCCAGCAGCACGACTAGCGGGATGAACACCGGGGAGCTGTTTTTT.

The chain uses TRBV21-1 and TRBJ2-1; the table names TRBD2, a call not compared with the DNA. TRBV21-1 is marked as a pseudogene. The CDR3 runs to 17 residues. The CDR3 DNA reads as TGTGCCAGCAGCAAAGCGTCTAGCGGGAGGAGGGGGAATGAGCAGTTCTTC. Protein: CASSKASSGRRGNEQFF.

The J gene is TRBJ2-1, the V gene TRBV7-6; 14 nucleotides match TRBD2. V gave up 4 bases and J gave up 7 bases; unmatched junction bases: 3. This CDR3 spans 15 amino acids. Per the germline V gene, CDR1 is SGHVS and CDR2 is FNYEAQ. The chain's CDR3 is CASSSGTSGRNEQFF. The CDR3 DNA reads TGTGCCAGCAGCTCCGGGACTAGCGGGAGAAATGAGCAGTTCTTC.